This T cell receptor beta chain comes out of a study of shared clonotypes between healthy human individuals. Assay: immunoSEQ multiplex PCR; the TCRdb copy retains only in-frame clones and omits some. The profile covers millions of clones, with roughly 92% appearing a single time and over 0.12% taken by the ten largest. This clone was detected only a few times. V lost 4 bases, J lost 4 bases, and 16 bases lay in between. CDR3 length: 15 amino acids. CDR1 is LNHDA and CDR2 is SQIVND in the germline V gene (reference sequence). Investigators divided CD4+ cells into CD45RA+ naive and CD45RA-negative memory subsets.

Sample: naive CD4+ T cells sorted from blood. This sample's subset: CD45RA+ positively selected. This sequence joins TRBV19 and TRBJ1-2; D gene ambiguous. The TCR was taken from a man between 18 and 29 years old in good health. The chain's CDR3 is CASSTDRGVGYGYTF. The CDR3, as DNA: TGTGCCAGTAGTACAGACCGTGGGGTGGGCTATGGCTACACCTTC.